The next 17 T cell receptor beta chains were all read from a single sample in a study of vaccination effects on CD4 cells after COVID-19. Before sequencing took place, the ViraFEST assay used viral peptide pools to expand antigen-specific CD4+ T cells. Following a roughly 11-day culture, CD4+ T cells were purified. Either the mRNA-1273 or the BNT162b2 vaccine was given to participants as two doses. The antigens for these receptors are not known. The method was immunoSEQ multiplex PCR; TCRdb's version includes in-frame clones alone and lacks a portion of them. Among about 59,000 clones listed, roughly 78% were seen once. Sequenced material: CD4+ T cells from PBMCs cultured with HCoV-OC43 spike peptides, taken after COVID-19 vaccination. The subset denotes: HCoV-OC43 spike overlapping peptide pool stimulation. The receptors were gathered from a human donor who received a COVID-19 vaccine.

The chain recombines TRBV3-1 (or the pseudogene TRBV3-2) with TRBJ1-3; D unclear. CDR1 and CDR2 from the germline V gene are LGHDT and YNNKEL (reference sequence). The CDR3 length is 13 residues. The germline V and J ends were trimmed by 0 bases and 6 bases, with 6 bases remaining between them. The CDR3 sequence is CASSQDGKNTIYF. The CDR3 DNA sequence: TGTGCCAGCAGCCAAGACGGCAAAAACACCATATATTTT.

This clone has only a few counts. The chain is built from TRBV18 and TRBJ1-2, with TRBD1 matching over 8 bases. Losses at the gene ends were 4 bases for V and 0 bases for J; bases not matched to a gene: 4. Germline-derived CDR1 and CDR2 are KGHSH and LQKENI. CDR3 size: 15 residues. The CDR3 protein is CASSQTGGANYGYTF. Here the CDR3 DNA reads TGTGCCAGCTCACAAACAGGGGGAGCTAACTATGGCTACACCTTC.

V is TRBV19 and J is TRBJ1-2; D is unresolved. The CDR3 runs to 14 residues. The germline V and J ends were trimmed by 3 bases and 4 bases, with 12 bases remaining between them. Germline loops: CDR1 LNHDA, CDR2 SQIVND (reference sequence). The CDR3 protein is CASSIRTAGYGYTF. The CDR3 DNA reads TGTGCCAGTAGTATCCGCACCGCGGGCTATGGCTACACCTTC.

The chain links TRBV7-2 to TRBJ1-2; 7 bases match TRBD1. The CDR3 is 14 residues long. The V gene's germline CDR1 is SGHTA and CDR2 FQGNSA. Trimming took 4 bases from V and 3 from J; bases not matched to a gene: 5. CDR3 sequence: CASSSRQGDYGYTF. CDR3 bases: TGTGCCAGCAGCTCACGACAGGGAGACTATGGCTACACCTTC.

The chain couples TRBV7-2 to TRBJ1-2; a weak D match, TRBD1 (5 bases). Trimming took 3 bases from V and 8 from J, leaving 19 bases between them. CDR1 SGHTA and CDR2 FQGNSA come from the germline V gene. This CDR3 has 15 residues. CDR3 DNA: TGTGCCAGCAGCTTTTACGGGGACGCGGCTGGGGGCTACACCTTC. It yields the protein CASSFYGDAAGGYTF.

The rearrangement joins TRBV19 to TRBJ2-3; D is uncertain. The CDR3 is made up of 14 amino acids. V was cut by 3 bases and J by 4 bases, with 11 bases left in between. Germline V gene data show CDR1 as LNHDA and CDR2 as SQIVND (reference sequence). CDR3 in DNA: TGTGCCAGTAGTATTGGTAGTCTCCCAGATACGCAGTATTTT. It translates to CASSIGSLPDTQYF.

This clone was observed a handful of times. In DNA form, the CDR3 reads TGTGCCAGCAGCGACAGGGCCACTGAAGCTTTCTTT. It yields the protein CASSDRATEAFF. The rearrangement links TRBV28 to TRBJ1-1; 7 bases match TRBD1. This CDR3 has 12 residues. The germline V gene has CDR1 MDHEN and CDR2 SYDVKM. V was pared by 6 bases and J by 4 bases, with 2 bases of the junction left unmatched.

This sequence joins TRBV6-5 and TRBJ2-7, with D perhaps matching TRBD2 (5 bases). Germline V gene data show CDR1 as MNHEY and CDR2 as SVGAGI. The germline V and J ends were trimmed by 0 bases and 1 base, with 10 bases remaining between them. The CDR3 sequence is 15 residues long. CDR3 sequence (DNA): TGTGCCAGCAGTTACTCGGGGTCGGGGTCCTACGAGCAGTACGTC. Residues: CASSYSGSGSYEQYV.

The gene calls are TRBV5-1 and TRBJ2-1; 11 bases align to TRBD2. This CDR3 is built from 15 residues. Germline CDR1 reads SGHRS; CDR2 reads YFSETQ. The V gene end was trimmed by 4 bases and the J gene end by 5 bases; junction bases not matched to a gene: 5. In nucleotides, the CDR3 is TGCGCCAGCAGCGTTAGCGGGGGGGGCAACAATGAGCAGTTCTTC. Amino acid sequence: CASSVSGGGNNEQFF.

This sequence joins TRBV5-1 and TRBJ2-2; tentative D call: TRBD1 (5 bases). V shed 7 bases and J shed 4 bases, with 17 bases lying between them. The germline V gene encodes CDR1 SGHRS and CDR2 YFSETQ. The CDR3 is 15 residues long. The CDR3 sequence is CASFDEDRSTGELFF. The CDR3 DNA reads as TGCGCCAGCTTTGACGAAGACAGATCCACCGGGGAGCTGTTTTTT.

This chain links TRBV6-5 with TRBJ2-7; 10 bases line up with TRBD2. The CDR3 contains 15 residues. Losses at the gene ends were 0 bases for V and 3 bases for J; bases not matched to a gene: 2. Germline-derived CDR1 and CDR2 are MNHEY and SVGAGI. Here the CDR3 DNA reads TGTGCCAGCAGTTACTCGCCTAGCGGGGGCTACGAGCAGTACGTC. Protein: CASSYSPSGGYEQYV.

The chain combines TRBV28 with TRBJ2-7; D unclear. Germline V gene sequence: CDR1 MDHEN, CDR2 SYDVKM. CDR3 size: 15 residues. Trimming removed 6 bases from V and 0 bases from J, with 15 bases in between. CDR3 DNA sequence: TGTGCCAGCAGGTTCGGGTTGTGGGCCTCCTACGAGCAGTACGTC. Protein: CASRFGLWASYEQYV.

CDR3 protein: CASSPVPGLAGELFF. Here the CDR3 DNA reads TGTGCCAGCAGCCCCGTCCCGGGTCTGGCCGGGGAGCTGTTTTTT. The V and J genes are TRBV11-2 and TRBJ2-2; the D is unclear. Germline values: CDR1 SGHAT, CDR2 FQNNGV. The CDR3 is 15 residues long. V dropped 5 bases and J dropped 6 bases, with 16 bases sitting between them.

The J gene is TRBJ1-1, the V gene TRBV7-2, with D unclear. Germline V CDR1 and CDR2: SGHTA, FQGNSA. V was trimmed by 5 bases and J by 3 bases, leaving 10 bases between them. This CDR3 is built from 13 residues. Here the CDR3 reads CASSAHRDTEAFF. The CDR3 coding sequence is TGTGCCAGCAGCGCACATAGGGACACTGAAGCTTTCTTT.

This clone was seen only once. The rearrangement links TRBV14 to TRBJ1-5; D call uncertain. The CDR3 totals 16 residues. V shed 3 bases and J shed 0 bases, with 12 bases lying between them. CDR1 and CDR2 (germline): SGHDN, FVKESK. The DNA for the CDR3 is TGTGCCAGCAGCCATCCCACCAGTTATAGCAATCAGCCCCAGCATTTT. Amino acid sequence: CASSHPTSYSNQPQHF.

The rearrangement joins TRBV19 to TRBJ2-1; 9 nucleotides line up with TRBD2. The germline CDR1 and CDR2 sequences are LNHDA and SQIVND (reference sequence). With 1 base clipped from V and 8 bases from J, the junction kept 6 bases outside the gene matches. This CDR3 spans 15 amino acids. In DNA, the CDR3 is TGTGCCAGTAGTATAGGCGGGGGGGCTCAGTATGAGCAGTTCTTC. As protein: CASSIGGGAQYEQFF.

The chain links TRBV2 to TRBJ2-7, with D unresolved. Trimming removed 0 bases from V and 5 bases from J, with 14 bases in between. Germline assignment: CDR1 SNHLY and CDR2 FYNNEI. The CDR3 runs 15 residues. CDR3: CASSEAGVASHEQYV. The CDR3 nucleotides read TGTGCCAGCAGTGAAGCAGGAGTAGCAAGTCACGAGCAGTACGTC.